The T cell receptor beta chain under discussion was sequenced for a study of blood T cells in healthy people across ages. Findings of the study overall: CMV status of donors was unknown, possibly confounding expanded clonotype changes.

A few counts support this clonotype. Antigen specificity is unknown. The individuals who served as donors were healthy Caucasians living in Russia, aged roughly 6 to 100. This CDR3 contains 15 residues. Trimming pared 5 bases from V and 5 bases from J, leaving 17 bases between. PCR was performed a second time for 7 to 11 cycles using a sample-barcoded 5' primer and a J-beta primer mix. A single record per CDR3 protein comes from TCRdb applying MiXCR to the 5' RACE reads. The table includes around 280,000 distinct CDR3 sequences, 25% to 30% detected once. V usage is TRBV12-3 or TRBV12-4 and J usage is TRBJ2-3; tentatively, D is TRBD1 (5 bases). The clonotype comes from an older woman in good health. The material sequenced was blood. The CDR3 DNA sequence: TGTGCCAGCAGTATTCGGAACAGGCCCGGAGATACGCAGTATTTT. Its translation: CASSIRNRPGDTQYF.